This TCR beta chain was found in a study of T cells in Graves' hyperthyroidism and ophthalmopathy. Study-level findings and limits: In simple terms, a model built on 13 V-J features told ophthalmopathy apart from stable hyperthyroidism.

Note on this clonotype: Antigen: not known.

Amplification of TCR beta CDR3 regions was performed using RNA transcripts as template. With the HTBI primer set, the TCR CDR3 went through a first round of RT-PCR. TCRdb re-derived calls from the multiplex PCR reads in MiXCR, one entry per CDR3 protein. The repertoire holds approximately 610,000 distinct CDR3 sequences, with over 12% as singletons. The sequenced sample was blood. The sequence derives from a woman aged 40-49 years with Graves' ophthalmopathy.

CDR3 amino acids: CASRELNTEAFF. The CDR3 nucleotides read TGTGCCAGCAGGGAATTGAACACTGAAGCTTTCTTT. The V call is TRBV6-2 or TRBV6-3, the J call TRBJ1-1; D unresolved. There are 12 residues in the CDR3. V was clipped by 6 bases and J by 0 bases, with 5 bases between them. Germline-derived CDR1 and CDR2 are MNHEY and SVGEGT.